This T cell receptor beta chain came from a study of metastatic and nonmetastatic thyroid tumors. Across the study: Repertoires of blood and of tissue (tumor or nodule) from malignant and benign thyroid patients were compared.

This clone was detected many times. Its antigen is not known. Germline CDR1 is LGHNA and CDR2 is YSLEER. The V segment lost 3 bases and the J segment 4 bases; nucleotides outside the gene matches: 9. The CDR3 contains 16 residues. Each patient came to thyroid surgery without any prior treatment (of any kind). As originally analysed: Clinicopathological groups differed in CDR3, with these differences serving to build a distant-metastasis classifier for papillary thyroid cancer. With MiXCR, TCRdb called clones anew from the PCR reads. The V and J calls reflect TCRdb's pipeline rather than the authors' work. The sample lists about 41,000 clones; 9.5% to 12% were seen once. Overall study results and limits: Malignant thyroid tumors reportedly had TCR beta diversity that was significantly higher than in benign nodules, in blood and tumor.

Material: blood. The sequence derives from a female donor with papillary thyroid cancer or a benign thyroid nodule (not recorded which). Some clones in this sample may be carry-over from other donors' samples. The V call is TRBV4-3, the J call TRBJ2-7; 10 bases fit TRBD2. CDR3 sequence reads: CASSHVFSGRRYEQYF. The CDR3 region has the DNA TGCGCCAGCAGCCACGTATTTAGCGGGAGGAGGTACGAGCAGTACTTC.